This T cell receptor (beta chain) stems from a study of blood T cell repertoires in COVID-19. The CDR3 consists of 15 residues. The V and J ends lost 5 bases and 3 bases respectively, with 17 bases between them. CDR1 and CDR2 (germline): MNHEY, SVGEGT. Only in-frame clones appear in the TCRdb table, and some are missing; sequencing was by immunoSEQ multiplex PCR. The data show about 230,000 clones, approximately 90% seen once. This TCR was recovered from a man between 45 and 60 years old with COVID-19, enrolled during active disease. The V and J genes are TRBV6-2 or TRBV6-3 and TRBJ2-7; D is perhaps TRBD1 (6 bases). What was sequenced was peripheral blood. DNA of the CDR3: TGTGCCAGCAGTCCAGGGGTGCCCGGAGACTACGAGCAGTACTTC. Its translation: CASSPGVPGDYEQYF.